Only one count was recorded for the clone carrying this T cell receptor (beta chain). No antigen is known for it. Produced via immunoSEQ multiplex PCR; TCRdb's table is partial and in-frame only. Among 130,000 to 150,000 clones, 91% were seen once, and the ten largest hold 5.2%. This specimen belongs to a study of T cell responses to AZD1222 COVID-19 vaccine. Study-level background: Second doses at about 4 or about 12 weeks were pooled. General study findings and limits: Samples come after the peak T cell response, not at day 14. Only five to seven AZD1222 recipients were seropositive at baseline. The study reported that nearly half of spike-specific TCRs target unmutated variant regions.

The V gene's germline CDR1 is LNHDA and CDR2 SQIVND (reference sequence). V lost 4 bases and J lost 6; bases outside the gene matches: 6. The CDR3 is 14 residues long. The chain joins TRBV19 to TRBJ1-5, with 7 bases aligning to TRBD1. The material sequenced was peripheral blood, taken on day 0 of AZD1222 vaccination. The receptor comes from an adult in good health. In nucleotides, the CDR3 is TGTGCCAGTAGTACTCAAGACAGGGCTCAGCCCCAGCATTTT. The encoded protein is CASSTQDRAQPQHF.